This T cell receptor beta chain was sequenced for a study of shared clonotypes between healthy human individuals. Study information: Plates per donor: three CD4 naive, three CD4 memory, two CD8 naive, one CD8 memory. Study-level results: In this cohort, only blood was sampled, and tissue repertoires likely differ. Despite large depth, sorted-subset datasets appeared incompletely sequenced.

Naive CD8 cells, CD45RO-negative and positively selected for CCR7, excluded terminally differentiated effector memory CD45RA+ cells. As regards this clone: The antigen is undetermined.

Profiling relied on immunoSEQ multiplex PCR, and the TCRdb table lists in-frame clones only, not all of them. The sample yields hundreds of thousands of clones, about 95% seen once. The V end lost 1 base, the J end lost 6 bases, and 9 bases lay between the germline ends. Germline V gene sequence: CDR1 SEHNR, CDR2 FQNEAQ (reference sequence). The CDR3 has 14 amino acids. The V call is TRBV7-9, the J call TRBJ2-2; D ambiguous. The sample taken for sequencing was naive CD8+ T cells sorted from blood. The TCR comes from a woman aged 25 to 39 in good health. CDR3 DNA: TGTGCCAGCAGCTTAGATGGCGGCCCCGGGGAGCTGTTTTTT. It encodes CASSLDGGPGELFF.